Shown below are 21 T cell receptor beta chains from a single sample sequenced in a study of blood T cell repertoires in COVID-19. The method was immunoSEQ multiplex PCR; TCRdb's version includes in-frame clones alone and lacks a portion of them. The data contain more than 95,000 clones, approximately 90% of them singletons. Sequencing was carried out using peripheral blood. All receptors derive from a man aged 55-75 years with acute or convalescent COVID-19.

This sequence joins TRBV6-5 and TRBJ2-7; 9 bases are a match to TRBD1. Germline V gene data show CDR1 as MNHEY and CDR2 as SVGAGI. This CDR3 has 15 amino acids. The CDR3 DNA follows: TGTGCTTCGCTACCGGGACAGGGTATCAACAACGAGCAGTACGTC. Translating it yields CASLPGQGINNEQYV.

For the CDR3, the DNA is TGTGCCAGCAGCTCGCCCGAGACGGGGAAATATGGCTACACCTTC. Amino acids: CASSSPETGKYGYTF. This rearrangement joins TRBV6-5 to TRBJ1-2; D gene ambiguous. This CDR3 comprises 15 residues. CDR1 is MNHEY and CDR2 is SVGAGI in the germline V gene. Trimming removed 6 bases from V and 5 bases from J, with 19 bases in between.

V usage is TRBV19 and J usage is TRBJ1-1; 7 bases align to TRBD1. The CDR3 extends over 16 amino acids. The ends lost 3 bases at V and 6 bases at J; junction bases unmatched: 13. CDR1 is LNHDA and CDR2 is SQIVND in the germline V gene (reference sequence). This CDR3 reads CASSMAPGRGDAEAFF. The CDR3 DNA reads as TGTGCCAGTAGTATGGCCCCAGGCAGGGGGGACGCTGAAGCTTTCTTT.

This sequence joins TRBV29-1 and TRBJ2-3, with TRBD2 matching over 8 bases. CDR1 SQVTM and CDR2 ANQGSEA come from the germline V gene. This CDR3 has 15 residues. V shed 3 bases, J shed 7 bases, and the junction held 12 bases outside the gene matches. CDR3 nucleotides: TGCAGCGTTGAGGGTACGCGGGGGGCCGGGAATACGCAGTATTTT. Amino acid sequence: CSVEGTRGAGNTQYF.

The chain joins TRBV27 to TRBJ1-1; TRBD1 matches 7 bases. The CDR3 contains 15 residues. Trimming removed 5 bases from V and 0 bases from J; junction bases left unmatched: 6. CDR1 and CDR2 from the germline V gene are MNHEY and SMNVEV (reference sequence). DNA for the CDR3: TGTGCCAGCAGTCCCCGACAGGGTTTGAACACTGAAGCTTTCTTT. Residues: CASSPRQGLNTEAFF.

This chain joins TRBV6-5 and TRBJ1-1; 9 bases fit TRBD1. The V gene's germline CDR1 is MNHEY and CDR2 SVGAGI. The CDR3 consists of 15 residues. The junction had 5 bases not matched to a gene; V was cut back by 6 bases and J by 0 bases. The CDR3: CASRRDRDMNTEAFF. The CDR3 bases are TGTGCCAGCAGAAGGGACAGGGACATGAACACTGAAGCTTTCTTT.

The CDR3 region has the DNA TGCGCCAGCAGTCTGCCCACCGGACTAGCGGGGAACACCGGGGAGCTGTTTTTT. The encoded protein is CASSLPTGLAGNTGELFF. The V and J genes are TRBV23-1 and TRBJ2-2; 11 nucleotides line up with TRBD2. TRBV23-1 is flagged as an ORF with uncertain function. Germline trimming cut 4 bases from V and 1 base from J; bases unmatched to any gene: 8. The CDR3 contains 18 residues.

The chain links TRBV5-4 to TRBJ2-7; possibly TRBD2 for D (6 bases). The CDR3 sequence is 15 residues long. Germline V gene lookup returns CDR1 SGHNT and CDR2 YYREEE (reference sequence). Between the trimmed V and J ends, which lost 3 bases and 5 bases, there was a span of 18 bases. CDR3 nucleotides: TGTGCCAGCAGCTCCCATACTAGCAGGGCTGACGAGCAGTACTTC. Amino acids: CASSSHTSRADEQYF. The full variable domain, in which reference TRBV5-4 and TRBJ2-7 provide the parts outside the CDR3, is ETGVTQSPTHLIKTRGQQVTLRCSSQSGHNTVSWYQQALGQGPQFIFQYYREEENGRGNFPPRFSGLQFPNYSSELNVNALELDDSALYLCASSSHTSRADEQYFGPGTRLTVT.

The chain couples TRBV27 to TRBJ2-7, with TRBD1 identical over 11 bases. The CDR3 loop spans 15 amino acids. CDR1 and CDR2 (germline): MNHEY, SMNVEV (reference sequence). Trimming at V came to 2 bases and at J to 2 bases, leaving 2 bases not matched to a gene. The CDR3 sequence: CASSLKGQGAYEQYF. The CDR3 nucleotides read TGTGCCAGCAGTTTAAAGGGACAGGGGGCCTACGAGCAGTACTTC.

The chain employs TRBV10-2 and TRBJ2-7; D is perhaps TRBD1 (6 bases). Deletions cut 6 bases from V and 4 bases from J, with 7 bases between. The length of the CDR3 is 11 residues. Looked up from germline, CDR1 is WSHSY and CDR2 is SAAADI. The CDR3 protein is CASSTGYEQYF. DNA for the CDR3: TGCGCCAGCAGCACAGGGTACGAGCAGTACTTC.

This rearrangement joins TRBV24-1 to TRBJ2-5; 8 nucleotides match TRBD2. Germline V CDR1 and CDR2: KGHDR, SFDVKD. The CDR3 is 16 residues long. With 3 bases clipped from V and 5 bases from J, the junction kept 10 bases outside the gene matches. CDR3 sequence: CATSDPTSGGGETQYF. CDR3 sequence (DNA): TGTGCCACCAGTGATCCTACAAGCGGGGGCGGGGAGACCCAGTACTTC.

The chain links TRBV18 to TRBJ2-7, with 8 bases lining up with TRBD1. Per the germline V gene, CDR1 is KGHSH and CDR2 is LQKENI. The CDR3 totals 15 residues. Trimming cost V 3 bases and J 4 bases; bases outside gene matches: 8. Here the CDR3 DNA reads TGTGCCAGCTCACCTGAGACAGGGGTAAAGTACGAGCAGTACTTC. Protein product: CASSPETGVKYEQYF. The full variable domain, rest sourced from reference TRBV18 and TRBJ2-7, is NAGVMQNPRHLVRRRGQEARLRCSPMKGHSHVYWYRQLPEEGLKFMVYLQKENIIDESGMPKERFSAEFPKEGPSILRIQQVVRGDSAAYFCASSPETGVKYEQYFGPGTRLTVT.

This clone was seen just once. This chain uses TRBV7-9 with TRBJ1-1; D is possibly TRBD1 (5 bases). The ends were cut back, 5 bases at V and 1 base at J, with 14 bases in the middle. The CDR3 extends over 15 amino acids. The germline V gene encodes CDR1 SEHNR and CDR2 FQNEAQ (reference sequence). This chain's CDR3 is CASSEQVQGNTEAFF. CDR3 DNA: TGTGCCAGCAGCGAACAAGTGCAGGGGAACACTGAAGCTTTCTTT.

The chain is built from TRBV19 and TRBJ1-5; 10 bases map to TRBD1. The CDR3 length is 15 residues. Germline-derived CDR1 and CDR2 are LNHDA and SQIVND (reference sequence). V lost 9 bases to trimming and J lost 4 bases; unmatched junction nucleotides: 9. The CDR3: CASQDRGGTNQPQHF. CDR3 DNA: TGTGCCAGCCAGGACAGGGGGGGAACTAATCAGCCCCAGCATTTT. Based on the CDR3 plus reference TRBV19 and TRBJ1-5, the full variable domain is DGGITQSPKYLFRKEGQNVTLSCEQNLNHDAMYWYRQDPGQGLRLIYYSQIVNDFQKGDIAEGYSVSREKKESFPLTVTSAQKNPTAFYLCASQDRGGTNQPQHFGDGTRLSIL.

This clone was counted once. This chain's CDR3 is CASSEAPGQGRYGYTF. The CDR3 coding sequence is TGTGCCAGCAGTGAAGCACCGGGACAGGGGCGCTATGGCTACACCTTC. The V call is TRBV6-1, the J call TRBJ1-2; 10 bases line up with TRBD1. The length of the CDR3 is 16 residues. Germline values: CDR1 MNHNS, CDR2 SASEGT. V shed 0 bases, J shed 4 bases, and the junction held 5 bases outside the gene matches.

This chain joins TRBV15 and TRBJ1-5, with D perhaps matching TRBD1 (5 bases). Between the trimmed V and J ends, which lost 0 bases and 6 bases, there was a span of 12 bases. The CDR3 consists of 15 residues. CDR1 and CDR2 from the germline V gene are LNHNV and YYDKDF (reference sequence). The CDR3 DNA is TGTGCCACCAGCAGAGATCTGGGGGGGAGTCAGCCCCAGCATTTT. It translates to CATSRDLGGSQPQHF. Using reference TRBV15 and TRBJ1-5 for the parts outside the CDR3, the full variable domain is DAMVIQNPRYQVTQFGKPVTLSCSQTLNHNVMYWYQQKSSQAPKLLFHYYDKDFNNEADTPDNFQSRRPNTSFCFLDIRSPGLGDTAMYLCATSRDLGGSQPQHFGDGTRLSIL.

The chain is built from TRBV7-2 and TRBJ2-3; 9 nucleotides match TRBD2. CDR3 length: 14 amino acids. Germline V gene data show CDR1 as SGHTA and CDR2 as FQGNSA. V lost 5 bases, J lost 3 bases, and 3 bases stayed unmatched. The CDR3 sequence: CASSLGLATDTQYF. CDR3 bases: TGTGCCAGCAGCCTAGGACTAGCGACAGATACGCAGTATTTT.

This chain connects TRBV5-1 to TRBJ2-1, with 8 nucleotides matching TRBD2. The CDR3 has 16 residues. J lost 0 bases, V lost 0 bases, and 2 bases had no gene match. The germline gives CDR1 SGHRS, CDR2 YFSETQ. CDR3 sequence reads: CASSLAGGVSYNEQFF. DNA of the CDR3: TGCGCCAGCAGCTTGGCCGGGGGGGTCTCCTACAATGAGCAGTTCTTC.

This chain links TRBV3-1 (or the pseudogene TRBV3-2) with TRBJ2-5; 7 bases map to TRBD1. Trimming cost V 4 bases and J 5 bases; bases outside gene matches: 10. The CDR3 totals 15 residues. Germline V gene sequence: CDR1 LGHDT, CDR2 YNNKEL (reference sequence). The CDR3 sequence is CASSLPTGNGETQYF. The CDR3 DNA is TGTGCCAGCAGCCTACCGACAGGGAACGGGGAGACCCAGTACTTC.

The chain joins TRBV6-5 to TRBJ1-2; D may be TRBD1 (6 bases). The CDR3 runs 12 residues. Germline V CDR1 and CDR2: MNHEY, SVGAGI. V shed 7 bases and J shed 8 bases, with 14 bases lying between them. The CDR3 nucleotides are TGTGCCAGCACCAGGGGCACTCAAGGCTACACCTTC. Translation gives CASTRGTQGYTF.

The gene calls are TRBV7-9 and TRBJ1-4, with no clear D. Germline CDR1 SEHNR, CDR2 FQNEAQ (reference sequence). The V gene lost 5 bases and the J gene lost 0 bases, with 10 bases spanning the gap. This CDR3 comprises 15 residues. DNA for the CDR3: TGTGCCAGCAGCGCCTCAGGAACAACTAATGAAAAACTGTTTTTT. Translating it yields CASSASGTTNEKLFF.